The text below deals with one T cell receptor (beta chain). The antigen remains undetermined. The sample originates from a study of monozygotic twins with inflammatory bowel disease. General observations from the study: Healthy co-twins had higher TCRbeta inverse Simpson diversity than their IBD twins. The results supported no single strong signal or clonotype associated with IBD.

The CDR3 sequence is 13 residues long. Germline V gene lookup returns CDR1 KGHSH and CDR2 LQKENI. Template switching added UMIs carrying a 6-nucleotide sample barcode. TCRdb reanalyzed the 5' RACE reads and collapses them to one entry per CDR3 protein, without DNA. This listing includes approximately 210,000 distinct CDR3 sequences. The rearrangement joins TRBV18 to TRBJ2-7; the TCRdb call, TRBD1, lacks DNA for checking. This TCR was recovered from a human donor with ulcerative colitis or Crohn's disease, or a healthy co-twin of an affected twin (not recorded which). The source material was blood. CDR3: CASSPWQGDEQYF.